This T cell receptor (beta chain) was obtained from a study of blood T cell repertoires in COVID-19 (dated by TCRdb to 2020 to 2021). Study-wide context: The collaborator samples originated in the United States, Italy and Spain and spanned the acute and convalescent phases of COVID-19. Samples were obtained from the ongoing ImmuneRACE study (first 160 participants) and from about 1,300 subjects provided by 6 global collaborators. A freely available public database, intended as a resource for researchers studying the immune response to SARS-CoV-2, is where the repertoires were released. The sample metadata nearly always contained a de-identified subject ID, COVID-19 status, age in years and sex. The prospective study material was composed of cDNA or gDNA derived from T cells, B-cell-depleted T cells, or PBMCs. Where available, HLA class I and class II types were taken from metadata supplied by the sample provider and were not determined by assay-based typing. Deeply sampled blood TCRbeta repertoires from subjects exposed to, actively infected with, or recovered from COVID-19 were included in the dataset. On the study overall, not on this receptor specifically: The amount of clinical and demographic metadata varied by source and participant and was provided uncurated.

Points on this clone: Its antigen target is currently unknown. Qualities for individual bases were not recorded, and no much larger clone is one base off.

The immunoSEQ Assay, a bias-controlled multiplex PCR, was used to amplify TCRbeta CDR3 regions from genomic DNA. Under the source paper's analysis protocol: The number of nucleated cells in each sample was estimated from the amplification of reference gene primers within the assay. To quantify the absolute abundance of each unique TCRbeta CDR3 rearrangement, sequence reads were collapsed and filtered. For each sample, productive Simpson clonality was calculated as the square root of Simpson's diversity index over productive rearrangements. TCRdb holds this immuneACCESS table with in-frame rearrangements only. Some clones are missing; in checked studies, unresolved V genes explain under half, and the rest has no known cause. For V, J and clone size, that table is used; D and trimming come from the DNA. The sample yields fewer than 95,000 clones; roughly 70% were counted once. The ten largest clonotypes hold just under 4% of the sample.

The V end loses 0 bases and the J end loses 4 bases, and a stretch of 6 bases separates them. Its CDR3 holds 13 amino acids, cysteine through phenylalanine. Only the CDR3 portion is preserved as DNA: 39 bases, with reading frame beginning at the first base. CDR1 and CDR2 are drawn from the germline V gene: SGDLS, YYNGEE. One collaborating source in Seattle enrolled patients while the patients were actively infected and followed the patients over time throughout the course of disease. Each collaborating institution followed its own protocols to collect whole blood in K2EDTA tubes. For TCRbeta analysis, collaborator samples were shipped as frozen whole blood, as isolated PBMCs, or as DNA extracted from either sample type.

The sequence is built from TRBV9 and TRBJ2-3, with no confident D gene call. Material for sequencing was peripheral blood. The receptor was isolated from a man aged 65-85 years with COVID-19, enrolled during active disease. The base sequence is TGTGCCAGCAGCGTAGCCGAGGCAGATACGCAGTATTTT. Its protein reads: CASSVAEADTQYF.